The text below deals with one T cell receptor beta chain. The data were obtained in a study of shared clonotypes between healthy human individuals. The protocol was immunoSEQ multiplex PCR, while the TCRdb copy is restricted to in-frame clones and leaves out a portion. The sample has some 2 million clones; 90% to 95% are singletons. The V and J ends lost 1 base and 8 bases respectively, with 16 bases between them. This CDR3 comprises 15 residues. Germline V gene sequence: CDR1 SGHTA, CDR2 FQGNSA. The gene calls are TRBV7-2 and TRBJ2-3; D may be TRBD1 (5 bases). Sequenced input: naive CD4+ T cells sorted from blood. As for subset: CD45RA+ positively selected. This sequence originates from a man aged 18 to 35 in good health. This CDR3 reads CASSLVWQGDRTQYF. For the CDR3, the DNA is TGTGCCAGCAGCTTAGTGTGGCAGGGTGACCGTACGCAGTATTTT.